Below are 10 T cell receptor beta chains sequenced from a single sample in a study of cytomegalovirus exposure and HLA in healthy donors. PCR primers comprised 60 Vbeta and 13 Jbeta primers. This table comes from immunoSEQ multiplex PCR, and its TCRdb copy is limited to in-frame clones, with some not included. The profile covers about 160,000 clones, with roughly 80% appearing a single time and 4.3% taken by the ten largest. Material for sequencing was PBMCs. The receptors here all came from a middle-aged man in good health and CMV-seronegative.

Only one count was recorded for this clone. This chain joins TRBV9 and TRBJ2-3; TRBD2 agrees at 9 bases. J lost 2 bases, V lost 3 bases, and 7 bases had no gene match. There are 16 residues in the CDR3. The germline gives CDR1 SGDLS, CDR2 YYNGEE. The CDR3 spells CASSGRLAENTDTQYF. CDR3 bases: TGTGCCAGCAGCGGCCGACTAGCGGAAAACACAGATACGCAGTATTTT.

The genes are TRBV6-5 and TRBJ2-5; TRBD1 aligns across 9 bases. Per germline, CDR1 MNHEY and CDR2 SVGAGI. The V and J ends lost 4 bases and 5 bases, in that order; junction bases with no gene match: 8. This CDR3 region has 15 residues. Here the CDR3 DNA reads TGTGCCAGCAGTTTAGGCCGGGACAGGGTTGAGACCCAGTACTTC. Translating it yields CASSLGRDRVETQYF.

CDR3 in DNA: TGTGCCAGCAGTTATCTAGGAGGCAGGGGCTATGAAAAACTGTTTTTT. Translation gives CASSYLGGRGYEKLFF. This chain joins TRBV6-5 and TRBJ1-4; possible D gene TRBD1, 6 bases. CDR3 length equals 16 residues. Germline lookup yields CDR1 MNHEY and CDR2 SVGAGI. Between the trimmed V and J ends, which lost 3 bases and 6 bases, there was a span of 17 bases.

This rearrangement joins TRBV10-2 to TRBJ1-5; 9 bases agree with TRBD1. CDR3 length: 14 amino acids. Trimming cost V 6 bases and J 9 bases; bases outside gene matches: 9. CDR1 is WSHSY, CDR2 SAAADI, per germline. Here the CDR3 reads CASSPGQGRGPQHF. In nucleotides, the CDR3 is TGCGCCAGCAGCCCTGGACAGGGGAGAGGGCCCCAGCATTTT.

V gene TRBV19 combines with J gene TRBJ2-2; D gene unclear. Deletions cut 10 bases from V and 6 bases from J, with 12 bases between. Germline loops: CDR1 LNHDA, CDR2 SQIVND (reference sequence). The CDR3 is made up of 12 amino acids. The CDR3 reads CAIIGPAGELFF. CDR3 sequence (DNA): TGTGCCATCATTGGTCCGGCCGGGGAGCTGTTTTTT. The variable domain in full, with the rest retrieved from reference TRBV19 and TRBJ2-2, is DGGITQSPKYLFRKEGQNVTLSCEQNLNHDAMYWYRQDPGQGLRLIYYSQIVNDFQKGDIAEGYSVSREKKESFPLTVTSAQKNPTAFYLCAIIGPAGELFFGEGSRLTVL.

A single count supports this clone. The chain links TRBV9 to TRBJ2-2; 7 positions match TRBD1. The V segment lost 0 bases and the J segment 4 bases; nucleotides outside the gene matches: 0. Germline-derived CDR1 and CDR2 are SGDLS and YYNGEE. This CDR3 has 14 residues. Written as DNA, the CDR3 is TGTGCCAGCAGCGTAGAGGGGGCCACCGGGGAGCTGTTTTTT. This encodes CASSVEGATGELFF.

This clone was recorded once. The chain links TRBV5-6 to TRBJ2-1; TRBD1 might be the D (6 bases). This CDR3 has 12 residues. Trimming stripped 0 bases from V and 15 bases from J, with 13 bases between. Per the germline V gene, CDR1 is SGHDT and CDR2 is YYEEEE. CDR3 loop: CASSLGPGDLFF. The DNA of the CDR3 is TGTGCCAGCAGCTTGGGGCCAGGGGACCTGTTCTTC.

The gene calls are TRBV30 and TRBJ2-7; the D is unclear. The germline CDR1 and CDR2 sequences are GTSNPN and SVGIG (reference sequence). This CDR3 is built from 11 residues. V was shortened by 2 bases and J by 3 bases, with 5 bases between the two germline ends. The CDR3 nucleotides read TGTGCCTGGAGTCCCCGCTACGAGCAGTACTTC. Its protein product is CAWSPRYEQYF.

In its sample, this clone was seen once. This chain links TRBV27 with TRBJ2-3; unclear D gene. V was shortened by 8 bases and J by 2 bases, with 14 bases between the two germline ends. This CDR3 has 14 residues. The germline V gene has CDR1 MNHEY and CDR2 SMNVEV (reference sequence). The CDR3 bases are TGTGCCAGCGGTGTTAGCCGATCCACAGATACGCAGTATTTT. Residues: CASGVSRSTDTQYF.

The chain employs TRBV29-1 and TRBJ2-5, with D tentatively TRBD1 (6 bases). The DNA end lines up better with TRBJ2-7; the J call may be wrong. The CDR3 has 14 amino acids. Germline-derived CDR1 and CDR2 are SQVTM and ANQGSEA. CDR3 loop: CSVDRQQGSHEQYF. CDR3 sequence (DNA): TGCAGCGTTGACCGTCAGCAGGGGTCCCACGAGCAGTACTTC.